The rows below give T cell receptor beta chains drawn from one sample of a study of CD8+CD57+ T cells in acquired aplastic anemia. One entry per CDR3 protein results from TCRdb running MiXCR on the reads. The sample has some 180,000 distinct CDR3 sequences, nearly 65% seen once. Sequencing was carried out using sorted CD4+, CD8+, or CD8+CD57+ T cells (not recorded which) from PBMCs. These TCRs come from a human donor with aplastic anemia. CDR3s include the opening cysteine and the closing phenylalanine or tryptophan. D genes are given only for firm matches. Clone size is shown for a subset of rows, as once, few, many or a class of expanded clone.

clone_size	d_call	j_call	v_call	cdr3_nt	cdr3_aa
many	.	TRBJ1-1	TRBV2	TGTGCCAGCACTCCTCCCCCCAGGGCCACTGAAGCTTTCTTT	CASTPPPRATEAFF
.	.	TRBJ2-5	TRBV29-1	TGCAGCGTTTGGTCTCAAGAGACCCAGTACTTC	CSVWSQETQYF
.	.	TRBJ2-3	TRBV27	TGTGCCAGCAGTAACGGCGGGATGACCACAGATACGCAGTATTTT	CASSNGGMTTDTQYF
.	.	TRBJ2-3	TRBV9	TGTGCCAGCAGCGTACAGGGAAGCACAGATACGCAGTATTTT	CASSVQGSTDTQYF
.	.	TRBJ1-2	TRBV7-6	TGTGCCAGCAGCTTAGGTTGGGGGAACTATGGCTACACCTTC	CASSLGWGNYGYTF
few	.	TRBJ2-7	TRBV20-1	TGCAGTGCGGCGACGGGACTTTCCTACGAGCAGTACTTC	CSAATGLSYEQYF
.	.	TRBJ1-6	TRBV5-1	TGCGCCAGCAGCTTGGCGCAGGGGAGTTCACCCCTCCACTTT	CASSLAQGSSPLHF
.	.	TRBJ2-1	TRBV7-9	TGTGCCAGCAGCTCTCCGCAGGGGACCCACAATGAGCAGTTCTTC	CASSSPQGTHNEQFF
.	TRBD2	TRBJ2-5	TRBV20-1	TGCAGTGCTAGACGGCTAGCGGGGACATATCTAGAAGAGACCCAGTACTTC	CSARRLAGTYLEETQYF
.	TRBD1	TRBJ2-5	TRBV15	TGTGCCACCAGCACCCGGACAGGGGAAGAGACCCAGTACTTC	CATSTRTGEETQYF
.	.	TRBJ2-7	TRBV2	TGTGCCAGCAGCGCCGGGAGACTCGGTCGGTCCTACGAGCAGTACTTC	CASSAGRLGRSYEQYF
.	.	TRBJ1-5	TRBV27	TGTGCCAGCAGTTTATTTCGGGGGGATCAGCCCCAGCATTTT	CASSLFRGDQPQHF
.	TRBD2	TRBJ2-3	TRBV7-6	TGTGCCAGCAGCCGTACCATAGCGGGACTAGCTAGCACAGATACGCAGTATTTT	CASSRTIAGLASTDTQYF
many	TRBD1	TRBJ2-5	TRBV12-3/TRBV12-4	TGTGCCAGCAGGTCCGGACAGGGAGAGCAGAGAGAGACCCAGTACTTC	CASRSGQGEQRETQYF
few	.	TRBJ1-2	TRBV6-6	TGTGCCAGCAGCCCGGGACCCTTCAATGGCTACACCTTC	CASSPGPFNGYTF
.	.	TRBJ2-7	TRBV7-2	TGTGCCAGCAGCGTTGGGGGCCCTATCGACGAGCAGTACTTC	CASSVGGPIDEQYF
.	.	TRBJ1-2	TRBV29-1	TGCAGCGCAGAGGACTCTTACTATGGCTACACCTTC	CSAEDSYYGYTF
.	.	TRBJ2-2	TRBV2	TGTGCCAGCAGTGAAGTTAATAGGAACACCGGGGAGCTGTTTTTT	CASSEVNRNTGELFF
once	TRBD2	TRBJ2-7	TRBV20-1	TGCAGTGCTAGAGGACTAGCGGAACGGTCCTACGAGCAGTACTTC	CSARGLAERSYEQYF
.	.	TRBJ1-5	TRBV20-1	TGCAGTGTCGGACATAGTTATAGCAATCAGCCCCAGCATTTT	CSVGHSYSNQPQHF
.	TRBD1	TRBJ2-5	TRBV20-1	TGCAGTGCATTCCGGGACAGCCAAGAGACCCAGTACTTC	CSAFRDSQETQYF
few	.	TRBJ1-6	TRBV7-3	TGTGCCAGCAGCCGCACTGGGGGCAGGGATTCACCCCTCCACTTT	CASSRTGGRDSPLHF
.	.	TRBJ2-7	TRBV7-2	TGTGCCAGCAGCTCCTCCGGGACACTCGAGCAGTACTTC	CASSSSGTLEQYF
.	TRBD1	TRBJ2-1	TRBV20-1	TGCAGTGCCACGCACTCGGGACAGCCCTACAATGAGCAGTTCTTC	CSATHSGQPYNEQFF
.	TRBD1	TRBJ1-1	TRBV10-2	TGCGCCAGCAGTGAGGACAGGGGGCGGACTGAAGCTTTCTTT	CASSEDRGRTEAFF
.	.	TRBJ2-5	TRBV10-1	TGCGCCAGCAGTGAGTCTGCCGGGGATAGGGAGACCCAGTACTTC	CASSESAGDRETQYF
.	.	TRBJ2-7	TRBV7-3	TGTGCCAGCAGCTTACAGAACGGGGGGCCCTACGAGCAGTACTTC	CASSLQNGGPYEQYF
few	.	TRBJ2-7	TRBV19	TGTGCCAGTAGTCCCTTTGAGTCCTACGAGCAGTACTTC	CASSPFESYEQYF
.	TRBD2	TRBJ2-3	TRBV7-6	TGTGCCAGCAGCTTAGTGGCGGGGGGAGATACGCAGTATTTT	CASSLVAGGDTQYF
.	.	TRBJ2-3	TRBV5-1	TGCGCCAGCAGCTTTACGAACACCACAGATACGCAGTATTTT	CASSFTNTTDTQYF
.	TRBD2	TRBJ2-7	TRBV4-3	TGCGCCAGCAGCCGCGATCGGACTAGCGGGGCCGAGCAGTACTTC	CASSRDRTSGAEQYF
.	.	TRBJ1-5	TRBV2	TGTGCCAGCAGTGAAATGAGGACTAGCAATCAGCCCCAGCATTTT	CASSEMRTSNQPQHF
many	TRBD2	TRBJ2-3	TRBV20-1	TGCAGTGCTCCCCCTAAGCGGGGGAGGACAGATACGCAGTATTTT	CSAPPKRGRTDTQYF
.	.	TRBJ1-2	TRBV7-6	TGTGCCAGCAGCTTAGCGGTGGGGGCCTTAGGCTACACCTTC	CASSLAVGALGYTF
.	.	TRBJ2-4	TRBV24-1	TGTGCCACCAGTGACAGGGTCGCCAAAAACATTCAGTACTTC	CATSDRVAKNIQYF
once	TRBD2	TRBJ2-7	TRBV11-3	TGTGCCAGCAGCAACACCCCCTCGGGGGGGACCCTCCACGAGCAGTACTTC	CASSNTPSGGTLHEQYF
.	.	TRBJ1-4	TRBV18	TGTGCCAGCTCACAGGGCATTACTAATGAAACACTGTTTTTT	CASSQGITNETLFF
.	.	TRBJ2-5	TRBV7-2	TGTGCCAGCAGCTTTGTCCCAGGCGAGACCCAGTACTTC	CASSFVPGETQYF
.	TRBD2	TRBJ2-5	TRBV25-1	TGTGCCAGCAGTGAATTTGCGGGAGAGGGGGAGACCCAGTACTTC	CASSEFAGEGETQYF
.	.	TRBJ1-2	TRBV29-1	TGCAGCGTTGAGATCCTTAACTATGGCTACACCTTC	CSVEILNYGYTF
few	.	TRBJ2-5	TRBV7-9	TGTGCCAGCAGTATAACCGTCACAAGTCGAGAGACCCAGTACTTC	CASSITVTSRETQYF
few	.	TRBJ2-3	TRBV2	TGTGCCATCAAGGGGGAGGTGGTGGATACGCAGTATTTT	CAIKGEVVDTQYF